This T cell receptor (beta chain) is drawn from a study of CD8+ T cells in alopecia areata. The CDR3 is 15 residues long. The germline gives CDR1 MNHEY, CDR2 SMNVEV (reference sequence). Trimming removed 2 bases from V and 2 bases from J, with 10 bases in between. Investigators isolated RNA and reverse transcribed it into cDNA to act as the sequencing template. Method: immunoSEQ multiplex PCR; TCRdb's copy keeps in-frame clones and lacks some. The sample holds about 110,000 clones, around 59% seen once. The clonotype originates from a human donor in good health. V is TRBV27 and J is TRBJ1-5, with TRBD1 as a possible D gene (5 bases). The sample was CD8+ T cells sorted from blood. The CDR3 DNA reads as TGTGCCAGCAGTTTAATTGGGGGAGGCAATCAGCCCCAGCATTTT. Translated: CASSLIGGGNQPQHF.